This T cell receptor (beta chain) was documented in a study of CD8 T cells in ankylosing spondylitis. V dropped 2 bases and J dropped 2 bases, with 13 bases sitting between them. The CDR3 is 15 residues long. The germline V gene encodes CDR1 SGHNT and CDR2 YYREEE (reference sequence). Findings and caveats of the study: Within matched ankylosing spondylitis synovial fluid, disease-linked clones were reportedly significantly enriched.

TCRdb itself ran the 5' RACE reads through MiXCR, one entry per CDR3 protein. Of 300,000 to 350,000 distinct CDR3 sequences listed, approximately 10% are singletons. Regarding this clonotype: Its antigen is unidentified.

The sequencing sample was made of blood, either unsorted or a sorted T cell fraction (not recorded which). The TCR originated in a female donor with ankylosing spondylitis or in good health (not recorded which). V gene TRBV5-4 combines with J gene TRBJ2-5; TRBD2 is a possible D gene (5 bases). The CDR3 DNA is TGTGCCAGCAGCTTAGGAACCGGGATACAAGAGACCCAGTACTTC. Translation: CASSLGTGIQETQYF.